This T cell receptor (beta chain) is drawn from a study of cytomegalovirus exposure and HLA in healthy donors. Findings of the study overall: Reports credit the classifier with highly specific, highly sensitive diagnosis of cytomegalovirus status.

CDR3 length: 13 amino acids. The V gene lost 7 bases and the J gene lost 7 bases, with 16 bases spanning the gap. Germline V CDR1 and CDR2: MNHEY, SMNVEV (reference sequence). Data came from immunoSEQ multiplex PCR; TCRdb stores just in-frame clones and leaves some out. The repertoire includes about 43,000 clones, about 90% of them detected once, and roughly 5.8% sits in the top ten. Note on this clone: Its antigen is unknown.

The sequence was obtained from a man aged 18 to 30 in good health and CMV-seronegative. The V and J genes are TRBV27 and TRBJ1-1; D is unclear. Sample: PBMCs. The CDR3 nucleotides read TGTGCCAGCATATCCCCAGGAAGTAATGAAGCTTTCTTT. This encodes CASISPGSNEAFF.